Reported below is one TCR beta chain. Its antigen remains unknown. This specimen belongs to a study of CD8+CD57+ T cells in acquired aplastic anemia. Turning to the study itself: Across the sorted CD4+ and CD8+ cells, DNA amounts averaged roughly 3 ug.

Overall study findings and caveats: Patients and healthy controls showed no significant CD8+ Simpson's diversity difference.

Genomic DNA templated the TCR beta VDJ and CDR3 profiling. A single record per CDR3 protein comes from TCRdb applying MiXCR to the reads. The sample carries about 270,000 distinct CDR3 sequences, 55% to 65% recorded once. Germline CDR1 SGHTA, CDR2 FQGTGA. V was clipped by 0 bases and J by 0 bases, with 12 bases between them. This CDR3 comprises 17 residues. This TCR was recovered from a human donor with severe aplastic anemia or a healthy control (not recorded which). This chain uses TRBV7-3 with TRBJ1-5, with a possible D match to TRBD1 (5 bases). The sequenced sample was sorted CD4+, CD8+, or CD8+CD57+ T cells (not recorded which) from PBMCs. CDR3 nucleotide sequence: TGTGCCAGCAGCTTAACTGGGACGGGTAATAGCAATCAGCCCCAGCATTTT. This translates into CASSLTGTGNSNQPQHF.